One sample yielded the 20 T cell receptor beta chains listed below, sequenced in a study of cytomegalovirus exposure and HLA in healthy donors. This PCR relied on a set of 60 Vbeta primers and 13 Jbeta primers. Clones were read by immunoSEQ multiplex PCR, and TCRdb kept only the in-frame ones, dropping some. The data hold about 260,000 clones, with approximately 70% observed a single time. The sample was PBMCs. The receptors derive from a female donor in good health and CMV-seronegative.

The chain carries TRBV7-9 and TRBJ1-1; no clear D gene. CDR3 length: 12 residues. Per germline, CDR1 SEHNR and CDR2 FQNEAQ (reference sequence). Deletions cut 2 bases from V and 7 bases from J, with 8 bases between. The CDR3 DNA reads TGTGCCAGCAGCTTAATCGCAGGTGAAGCTTTCTTT. Amino acid sequence: CASSLIAGEAFF.

The chain is built from TRBV19 and TRBJ1-1; the D is unclear. Germline V gene lookup returns CDR1 LNHDA and CDR2 SQIVND (reference sequence). This CDR3 contains 12 residues. The V and J ends lost 6 bases and 0 bases respectively, with 5 bases between them. The DNA for the CDR3 is TGTGCCAGTAGCACAGTGAACACTGAAGCTTTCTTT. It encodes CASSTVNTEAFF.

This clone came up a few times. This chain joins TRBV28 and TRBJ1-5, with D unresolved. Trimming cost V 6 bases and J 0 bases, with 9 bases left between them. The CDR3 runs 14 residues. Per the germline V gene, CDR1 is MDHEN and CDR2 is SYDVKM. The CDR3 coding sequence is TGTGCCAGCAGCTTGCGGGGTAGCAATCAGCCCCAGCATTTT. As protein: CASSLRGSNQPQHF.

This rearrangement joins TRBV5-1 to TRBJ2-5; 10 nucleotides agree with TRBD1. The CDR3 has 16 residues. Losses at the gene ends were 4 bases for V and 1 base for J; bases not matched to a gene: 7. Germline V CDR1 and CDR2: SGHRS, YFSETQ. In nucleotides, the CDR3 is TGCGCCAGCAGCATGGGACAGGGGCCTATCCAAGAGACCCAGTACTTC. Residues: CASSMGQGPIQETQYF.

This chain uses TRBV7-2 with TRBJ2-7, with D tentatively TRBD2 (6 bases). The germline V gene has CDR1 SGHTA and CDR2 FQGNSA. The CDR3 totals 16 residues. V lost 3 bases and J lost 2, with 17 bases in between. DNA for the CDR3: TGTGCCAGCAGCTTGACCTGGGACTCGAGACCCTACGAGCAGTACTTC. It yields the protein CASSLTWDSRPYEQYF. Variable domain in full (rest from reference TRBV7-2 and TRBJ2-7): GAGVSQSPSNKVTEKGKDVELRCDPISGHTALYWYRQSLGQGLEFLIYFQGNSAPDKSGLPSDRFSAERTGGSVSTLTIQRTQQEDSAVYLCASSLTWDSRPYEQYFGPGTRLTVT.

This clone was seen just once. The chain employs TRBV2 and TRBJ2-5; 7 bases fit TRBD1. The J call may be in error: the DNA end matches TRBJ2-7 better. Germline V gene lookup returns CDR1 SNHLY and CDR2 FYNNEI. The CDR3 spans 12 residues. The CDR3 DNA reads TGTGCCGGGCACAGGGGTCCGGACGAGCAGTACTTC. Amino acid sequence: CAGHRGPDEQYF.

The gene calls are TRBV27 and TRBJ2-7; TRBD1 matches at 7 bases. Germline V CDR1 and CDR2: MNHEY, SMNVEV (reference sequence). This CDR3 has 17 amino acids. V trimming: 0 bases; J trimming: 2 bases; junction bases outside the gene matches: 10. The CDR3 spells CASSLSVVGDRAYEQYF. The CDR3 DNA is TGTGCCAGCAGTTTATCGGTGGTGGGGGACAGAGCCTACGAGCAGTACTTC.

The V and J genes are TRBV29-1 and TRBJ2-7, with TRBD2 identical over 9 bases. Germline CDR1 SQVTM, CDR2 ANQGSEA. The CDR3 contains 14 residues. Germline trimming cut 7 bases from V and 1 base from J; bases unmatched to any gene: 8. DNA of the CDR3: TGCAGCGCTCGTGGCGGGAGGGATTCCTACGAGCAGTACTTC. It specifies CSARGGRDSYEQYF.

The chain employs TRBV15 and TRBJ2-1; D is unclear. The germline V gene encodes CDR1 LNHNV and CDR2 YYDKDF (reference sequence). The CDR3 totals 13 residues. Trimming stripped 5 bases from V and 8 bases from J, with 13 bases between. DNA for the CDR3: TGTGCCACCAGCCTCGTGACATTGGATGAGCAGTTCTTC. Translated, it gives CATSLVTLDEQFF.

The chain uses TRBV27 and TRBJ2-7; D remains ambiguous. The CDR3 covers 14 residues. Germline assignment: CDR1 MNHEY and CDR2 SMNVEV (reference sequence). V was trimmed by 6 bases and J by 1 base, leaving 13 bases between them. CDR3 sequence reads: CASSFQVPSYEQYF. The CDR3 bases are TGTGCCAGCAGCTTCCAGGTCCCATCCTACGAGCAGTACTTC.

The J gene is TRBJ2-3, the V gene TRBV7-3; no reliable D call. CDR1 is SGHTA and CDR2 is FQGTGA in the germline V gene. The V end lost 2 bases, the J end lost 5 bases, and 11 bases lay between the germline ends. The CDR3 is 14 amino acids. This CDR3 is CASSLYSPRDTQYF. The CDR3 DNA follows: TGTGCCAGCAGCTTATACTCCCCAAGAGATACGCAGTATTTT.

The J gene is TRBJ1-1, the V gene TRBV18; a possible D gene is TRBD1 (6 bases). V dropped 5 bases and J dropped 1 base, with 14 bases sitting between them. Germline V gene lookup returns CDR1 KGHSH and CDR2 LQKENI. The CDR3 is 15 amino acids. This CDR3 reads CASSLVSTGNTEAFF. In nucleotides, the CDR3 is TGTGCCAGCTCATTAGTGTCGACAGGGAACACTGAAGCTTTCTTT.

The rearrangement joins TRBV19 to TRBJ2-7; tentative D call: TRBD1 (6 bases). Germline CDR1 and CDR2: LNHDA and SQIVND (reference sequence). The V gene lost 7 bases and the J gene lost 5 bases, with 9 bases spanning the gap. The CDR3 sequence is 11 residues long. CDR3 region: CASKGDHEQYF. The CDR3 bases are TGTGCCAGTAAGGGGGACCACGAGCAGTACTTC.

This sequence joins TRBV6-1 and TRBJ2-2; D remains ambiguous. Germline values: CDR1 MNHNS, CDR2 SASEGT. Trimming cost V 2 bases and J 3 bases, with 10 bases left between them. This CDR3 is built from 15 residues. CDR3 loop: CASSEFARDTGELFF. In nucleotides, the CDR3 is TGTGCCAGCAGTGAATTTGCCCGGGACACCGGGGAGCTGTTTTTT.

The chain carries TRBV7-3 and TRBJ2-2, with 11 bases matching TRBD1. Trimming took 5 bases from V and 6 from J; bases not matched to a gene: 8. Looked up from germline, CDR1 is SGHTA and CDR2 is FQGTGA. This CDR3 is built from 16 residues. CDR3 coding DNA: TGTGCCAGCAGCGTTATTCGGGACAGGGGGTCCGGGGAGCTGTTTTTT. Its translation: CASSVIRDRGSGELFF.

The chain couples TRBV27 to TRBJ1-2, with D uncertain. CDR3 length: 13 amino acids. Trimming left V 4 bases short and J 0 bases short, with 6 bases between. Germline V CDR1 and CDR2: MNHEY, SMNVEV (reference sequence). The CDR3 spells CASSSQPNYGYTF. For the CDR3, the DNA is TGTGCCAGCAGTTCACAGCCTAACTATGGCTACACCTTC.

The chain couples TRBV5-6 to TRBJ2-5; D not resolved. The J call is in doubt because the DNA end fits TRBJ2-7 better. CDR3 size: 14 residues. Germline V CDR1 and CDR2: SGHDT, YYEEEE. CDR3 protein: CANVGTGSSYEQYF. CDR3 sequence (DNA): TGTGCCAACGTGGGTACGGGTAGCTCCTACGAGCAGTACTTC.

The chain carries TRBV13 and TRBJ1-2; possible D gene TRBD1, 5 bases. CDR3 length: 12 residues. Germline assignment: CDR1 PRHDT and CDR2 FYEKMQ (reference sequence). The V end lost 5 bases, the J end lost 11 bases, and 15 bases lay between the germline ends. CDR3 DNA sequence: TGTGCCAGCAGCCCTGGGGCAGGGATGTACACCTTC. The encoded protein is CASSPGAGMYTF.

The chain combines TRBV18 with TRBJ1-1, with 8 bases lining up with TRBD1. CDR3 length: 16 amino acids. J gave up 1 base and V 3 bases, and 7 bases lay outside the gene matches. The germline V gene encodes CDR1 KGHSH and CDR2 LQKENI. In nucleotides, the CDR3 is TGTGCCAGCTCACCCCTGACAGGGGAGGCGAACACTGAAGCTTTCTTT. Amino acid sequence: CASSPLTGEANTEAFF.

V gene TRBV5-1 combines with J gene TRBJ2-7; 14 positions match TRBD2. The CDR3 runs 18 residues. Trimming removed 3 bases from V and 3 bases from J; junction bases left unmatched: 11. Per germline, CDR1 SGHRS and CDR2 YFSETQ. Here the CDR3 DNA reads TGCGCCAGCAGCTGGGGGCCAGGGACTAGCGGGAGTAGCTACGAGCAGTACTTC. Translation: CASSWGPGTSGSSYEQYF.